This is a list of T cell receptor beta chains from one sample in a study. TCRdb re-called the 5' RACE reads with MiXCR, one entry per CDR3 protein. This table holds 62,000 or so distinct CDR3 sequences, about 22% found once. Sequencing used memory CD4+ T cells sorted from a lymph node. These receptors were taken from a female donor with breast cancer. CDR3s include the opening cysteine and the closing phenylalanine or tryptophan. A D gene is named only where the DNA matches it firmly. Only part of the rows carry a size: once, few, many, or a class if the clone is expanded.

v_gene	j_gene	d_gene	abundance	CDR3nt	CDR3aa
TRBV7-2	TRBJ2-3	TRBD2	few	TGTGCCAGCAGCTTAGACGGGAGGGACACAGATACGCAGTATTTT	CASSLDGRDTDTQYF
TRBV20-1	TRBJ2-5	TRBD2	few	TGCAGTGCTACCAGCGGGAGGGCAGGAGAGACCCAGTACTTC	CSATSGRAGETQYF
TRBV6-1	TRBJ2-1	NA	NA	TGTGCCAGCAGGACACTACGGGACGGGGAGCAGTTCTTC	CASRTLRDGEQFF
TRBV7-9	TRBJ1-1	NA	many	TGTGCCAGCAGCGCCTCGACAGTGACCACTGAAGCTTTCTTT	CASSASTVTTEAFF
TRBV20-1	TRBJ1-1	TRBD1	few	TGCAGTGCCCCTGGGACAGCGAATGAAGCTTTCTTT	CSAPGTANEAFF
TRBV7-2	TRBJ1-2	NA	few	TGTGCCAGCAGCTTAGAAAAACAGAGCTATGGCTACACCTTC	CASSLEKQSYGYTF
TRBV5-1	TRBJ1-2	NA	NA	TGCGCCAGCAGCGACGACGGGACCAGCTATGGCTACACCTTC	CASSDDGTSYGYTF
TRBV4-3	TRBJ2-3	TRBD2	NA	TGCGCCAGCAGCCAAGTATCCGTAGCGGGAGGAGGAACAGATACGCAGTATTTT	CASSQVSVAGGGTDTQYF
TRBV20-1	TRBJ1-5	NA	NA	TGCAGTGCCCGACCCAGGACAGCGCTTAATCAGCCCCAGCATTTT	CSARPRTALNQPQHF
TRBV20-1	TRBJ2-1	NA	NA	TGCAGTGCTCAGCAGGACCCCGGGGCTGACGAGCAGTTCTTC	CSAQQDPGADEQFF
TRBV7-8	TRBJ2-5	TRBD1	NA	TGTGCCAGCAGACACAGACAGGGTGAGGAGACCCAGTACTTC	CASRHRQGEETQYF
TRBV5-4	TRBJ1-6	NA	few	TGTGCCAGCAGCCAACGGACGGACAATTCACCCCTCCACTTT	CASSQRTDNSPLHF
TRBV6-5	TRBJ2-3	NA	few	TGTGCCAGCAGTCAGCAGGGGAGGGCAGATACGCAGTATTTT	CASSQQGRADTQYF
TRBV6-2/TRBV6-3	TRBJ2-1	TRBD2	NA	TGTGCCAGCAGTTCTAGGACTAGCGGGCACTACAATGAGCAGTTCTTC	CASSSRTSGHYNEQFF
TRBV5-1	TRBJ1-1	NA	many	TGCGCCAGCAGCTTAACAGGCGGAGAGACTGAAGCTTTCTTT	CASSLTGGETEAFF